This TCR beta chain was found in a study of shared clonotypes between healthy human individuals. Regarding the study as a whole: Naive subsets usually exceeded memory subsets in estimated richness.

The authors' processing: From ImmunoSEQ came sequences covering only the junction and carrying no quality scores, so filtering differed. Sequenced by immunoSEQ multiplex PCR; TCRdb stores in-frame clones only, minus some. V and J calls and clone size are copied from that table; D and trimming were computed from the DNA. Among some 1.1 million clones listed, 70% to 80% were seen once. As to this clone: Its antigen is unknown.

Donors were Caucasian adults residing in Nashville, Tennessee, USA. This receptor was obtained from a man between 18 and 35 years old in good health. Some clones in this sample may be carry-over from other donors' samples. What was sequenced was memory CD4+ T cells from PBMCs. Subset reported: CD45RA-negative fraction.

The CDR3 coding sequence is TGTGCCAGCACCCAACGGACAGGGGGTAGTGGCTACACCTTC. This gives the protein CASTQRTGGSGYTF. The V gene is TRBV28, the J gene TRBJ1-2; 10 positions match TRBD1. The germline V gene encodes CDR1 MDHEN and CDR2 SYDVKM. V lost 7 bases and J lost 7; bases outside the gene matches: 9. The CDR3 is 14 residues long.